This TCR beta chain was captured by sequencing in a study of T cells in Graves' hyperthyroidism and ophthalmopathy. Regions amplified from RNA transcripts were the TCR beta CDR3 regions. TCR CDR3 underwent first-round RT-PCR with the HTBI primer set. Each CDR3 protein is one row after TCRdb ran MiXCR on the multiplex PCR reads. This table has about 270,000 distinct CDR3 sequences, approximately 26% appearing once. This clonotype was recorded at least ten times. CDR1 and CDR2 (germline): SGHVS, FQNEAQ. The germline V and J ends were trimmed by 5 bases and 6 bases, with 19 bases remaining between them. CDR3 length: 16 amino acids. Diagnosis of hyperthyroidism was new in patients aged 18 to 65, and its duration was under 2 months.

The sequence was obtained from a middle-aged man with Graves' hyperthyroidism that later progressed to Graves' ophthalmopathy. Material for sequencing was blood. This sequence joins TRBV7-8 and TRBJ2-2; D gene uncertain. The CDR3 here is CASSTVSRVKPGELFF. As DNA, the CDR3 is TGTGCCAGCAGCACCGTTAGCCGGGTGAAGCCCGGGGAGCTGTTTTTT.